Listed here are 10 T cell receptor beta chains from one sample, sequenced in a study of T cells in Graves' hyperthyroidism and ophthalmopathy. What was amplified from RNA transcripts were TCR beta CDR3 regions. During a first-round RT-PCR of the TCR CDR3, the HTBI primer set was used. TCRdb re-called the multiplex PCR reads with MiXCR, one entry per CDR3 protein. Among 300,000 to 500,000 distinct CDR3 sequences listed, around 14% were seen once. Sequencing input: blood. The receptors come from a woman aged 30 to 39 with Graves' hyperthyroidism.

CDR3 DNA: TGCAGCGTTACTCCACTAGCGGGGGGGGGGAATGAGCAGTTCTTC. This codes for CSVTPLAGGGNEQFF. This chain connects TRBV29-1 to TRBJ2-1, with 13 bases fitting TRBD2. Germline V gives CDR1 SQVTM, CDR2 ANQGSEA. J lost 7 bases, V lost 5 bases, and 8 bases had no gene match. This CDR3 has 15 amino acids.

The table lists this clonotype with many counts. This chain joins TRBV3-1 and TRBJ2-2; 7 positions agree with TRBD1. The length of the CDR3 is 17 residues. V shed 0 bases and J 2 bases; nucleotides not matched to a gene: 6. Germline V gene sequence: CDR1 LGHDT, CDR2 YNNKEL (reference sequence). The CDR3 region is CASSQEPRGLNTGELFF. CDR3 nucleotides: TGTGCCAGCAGCCAAGAGCCGAGGGGGCTTAACACCGGGGAGCTGTTTTTT.

This clonotype was counted many times. V and J are TRBV7-9 and TRBJ1-5; D is unresolved. The V gene lost 1 base and the J gene lost 4 bases, with 2 bases spanning the gap. The CDR3 spans 12 residues. The germline V gene has CDR1 SEHNR and CDR2 FQNEAQ (reference sequence). The CDR3 loop is CASSLDNQPQHF. As DNA, the CDR3 is TGTGCCAGCAGCTTAGATAATCAGCCCCAGCATTTT.

This chain connects TRBV6-1 to TRBJ2-1, with D tentatively TRBD1 or TRBD2 (5 bases each). Trimming shortened V by 8 bases and J by 7 bases, and 9 bases separated the two germline ends. The CDR3 covers 11 residues. From germline, CDR1 is MNHNS and CDR2 SASEGT. In DNA form, the CDR3 reads TGTGCCAGCTCAGGGAGAAATGAGCAGTTCTTC. Its protein is CASSGRNEQFF.

The table lists this clonotype with a few counts. The rearrangement uses TRBV10-3 and TRBJ2-1; D not certain. The CDR3 runs to 13 residues. V dropped 7 bases and J dropped 2 bases, with 9 bases sitting between them. Germline CDR1 and CDR2: ENHRY and SYGVKD. CDR3 nucleotide sequence: TGTGCCATCACAGAAAGTGCCTACAATGAGCAGTTCTTC. This gives the protein CAITESAYNEQFF.

This clonotype came up many times. The rearrangement uses TRBV7-6 and TRBJ2-5; 9 nucleotides align to TRBD2. The CDR3 has 16 amino acids. CDR1 and CDR2 from the germline V gene are SGHVS and FNYEAQ. V shed 6 bases and J 5 bases; nucleotides not matched to a gene: 13. The CDR3 sequence is CASSPEGGRAGETQYF. The CDR3 bases are TGTGCCAGCAGTCCGGAGGGCGGGAGGGCCGGTGAGACCCAGTACTTC.

The V and J genes are TRBV15 and TRBJ2-6; D is uncertain. The CDR3 runs 14 residues. The germline V gene has CDR1 LNHNV and CDR2 YYDKDF (reference sequence). V lost 8 bases and J 1 base, leaving 9 bases between the germline ends. This chain's CDR3 is CATAQLSGANVLTF. CDR3 coding DNA: TGTGCCACCGCGCAGCTTTCTGGGGCCAACGTCCTGACTTTC.

As for this clonotype: Being one base from a much bigger clone, this may be a read error. This rearrangement joins TRBV3-1 to TRBJ2-1; no firm D call. There are 16 residues in the CDR3. In germline, CDR1 is LGHDT, CDR2 YNNKEL (reference sequence). CDR3 loop: CASSRPPRATYSEQFF. The CDR3, as DNA: TGTGCCAGCAGCCGACCGCCCCGAGCGACCTACAGTGAGCAGTTCTTC.

The chain carries TRBV5-1 and TRBJ2-1; D remains ambiguous. The CDR3 contains 15 residues. CDR1 SGHRS and CDR2 YFSETQ come from the germline V gene. Trimming stripped 0 bases from V and 1 base from J, with 8 bases between. The CDR3 is CASSLVARSYNEQFF. The DNA for the CDR3 is TGCGCCAGCAGCTTGGTCGCGAGGTCCTACAATGAGCAGTTCTTC.

This clonotype has a count of ten or more. This chain links TRBV12-3 or TRBV12-4 with TRBJ2-7; TRBD2 might be the D (5 bases). Trimming left V 5 bases short and J 3 bases short, with 20 bases between. This CDR3 spans 16 amino acids. CDR3 bases: TGTGCCAGCAGTCCCCCGGGGTCGTTATTGGTCTACGAGCAGTACTTC. Its translation is CASSPPGSLLVYEQYF.